This entry is about one TCR beta chain. Terminally differentiated effector memory CD45RA+ cells were left out of the naive CD8 fraction, which was CD45RO-negative and positively selected for CCR7. The CDR3 length is 16 residues. Trimming shortened V by 1 base and J by 6 bases, and 18 bases separated the two germline ends. Germline loops: CDR1 MNHEY, CDR2 SVGAGI. These data are taken from a study of shared clonotypes between healthy human individuals. Every subset had its genomic DNA shared out evenly among several immunoSEQ plates. Libraries were prepared by immunoSEQ multiplex PCR; TCRdb keeps only in-frame clonotypes and omits some of them. The table includes 1.5 million to 2.5 million clones, about 95% detected once.

The source material was naive CD8+ T cells sorted from blood. The chain links TRBV6-5 to TRBJ1-2, with TRBD1 as a possible D gene (5 bases). The clonotype was recovered from a man younger than 30 in good health. The CDR3 spells CASSYFGGEAVDGYTF. Written as DNA, the CDR3 is TGTGCCAGCAGTTACTTCGGGGGTGAGGCAGTCGATGGCTACACCTTC.